The rows below give T cell receptor beta chains drawn from one sample of a study of breast tumors, draining lymph nodes, adjacent tissues. TCRdb re-called the multiplex PCR reads with MiXCR, one entry per CDR3 protein. The profile shows approximately 250,000 distinct CDR3 sequences, under 35% of them singletons. The sequenced sample was axillary lymph node tissue. The receptors derive from a female donor with breast cancer. Some clones in this sample may be carry-over from other donors' samples. Each CDR3 is given without its conserved first and last residue. Each record gives: D gene, V gene, J gene, CDR3 protein. A D gene is named only where the DNA matches it firmly.

>NA|TRBV15|TRBJ1-4
ATGQYVNEKLF
>NA|TRBV6-5|TRBJ2-7
ASSFIPGYEQY
>NA|TRBV20-1|TRBJ1-2
SAREQPGSYGYT
>NA|TRBV24-1|TRBJ2-7
AAASSLWEVADEQY
>NA|TRBV5-1|TRBJ1-2
ASSEGTGRDYGYT
>TRBD2|TRBV20-1|TRBJ2-3
SARGPSGRRDTQY
>NA|TRBV7-6|TRBJ2-5
ASSLETGRSETQH
>NA|TRBV5-1|TRBJ1-3
ASRETGYTIY
>TRBD2|TRBV7-2|TRBJ2-3
ASSPFAGGDTQY
>NA|TRBV9|TRBJ2-5
ASSSQGIGAQETQY
>NA|TRBV7-9|TRBJ2-3
ASSVTRGSYNEQY
>TRBD1|TRBV18|TRBJ1-1
ASSPTGGRGTEAF
>NA|TRBV10-1|TRBJ2-3
ASSLRYTDTQY
>NA|TRBV5-4|TRBJ2-2
ASSLRVAPGPGELF
>TRBD1|TRBV7-6|TRBJ2-7
ASSLATGLGEQY
>NA|TRBV19|TRBJ2-6
ASKSFGANVLT
>TRBD2|TRBV7-9|TRBJ2-1
ATGGLAVNEQF
>NA|TRBV7-9|TRBJ2-3
ASSLNSIGWEY
>NA|TRBV10-1|TRBJ2-2
ASSMAGANTGELF
>NA|TRBV5-1|TRBJ1-2
ASSVTAGPYGYT
>NA|TRBV7-2|TRBJ2-1
ASSVLAVYNEQF
>NA|TRBV3-1|TRBJ2-7
ASSQTSLEQY
>TRBD1|TRBV9|TRBJ1-3
ASSLQGTGNTIY
>NA|TRBV7-9|TRBJ1-1
ASSLGGEAF
>NA|TRBV5-6|TRBJ2-2
ASSSGDSYTGELF
>TRBD2|TRBV29-1|TRBJ2-3
SVGGLALTDTQY
>TRBD1|TRBV18|TRBJ2-1
ASSPQRGLSEQF
>TRBD1|TRBV12-3/TRBV12-4|TRBJ1-2
ASSDRGQGYT
>TRBD2|TRBV7-8|TRBJ2-2
ASSLVPSGPNTGELF
>TRBD1|TRBV7-8|TRBJ2-7
ASSLAGQVGEQY
>TRBD2|TRBV6-6|TRBJ2-5
ASSPWTSEETQY
>TRBD1|TRBV30|TRBJ1-5
AWRLQGAWQPQH
>TRBD2|TRBV7-2|TRBJ2-3
ASGEGGTDTQY
>NA|TRBV10-2|TRBJ1-2
ASSGGFDGYT
>NA|TRBV6-1|TRBJ2-2
ASSGGTGELF
>NA|TRBV10-3|TRBJ2-5
AISEQGQETQY
>TRBD2|TRBV7-6|TRBJ2-2
ASGRASGTHGELF
>TRBD2|TRBV19|TRBJ2-1
ASSILSGGPMNEQF
>TRBD1|TRBV19|TRBJ1-2
ASSSPGQAYYGYT
>NA|TRBV6-5|TRBJ2-7
ASRTGVYEQY
>TRBD2|TRBV25-1|TRBJ2-2
ASSSGTSRPSTGELF
>NA|TRBV19|TRBJ1-5
ASSMQRGRGNQPQH
>NA|TRBV18|TRBJ1-6
ASAAKQGGAPPLH
>NA|TRBV7-9|TRBJ1-6
ASSPSKEVGYNSPLH
>NA|TRBV15|TRBJ1-3
ATSGGRSGNTIY
>NA|TRBV20-1|TRBJ1-2
SARDRGSSNYGYT
>NA|TRBV6-4|TRBJ2-2
ASSILPGPGGLF
>NA|TRBV7-9|TRBJ2-1
ASSLRPLYNEQF
>NA|TRBV4-1|TRBJ1-6
ASSLGFALRRNSPLH